These 28 T cell receptor beta chains were all obtained from the same sample, sequenced in a study of T cells in localized non-small cell lung cancer. Profiling relied on immunoSEQ multiplex PCR, and the TCRdb table lists in-frame clones only, not all of them. This table has approximately 9,000 clones, 92% appearing once. This material consisted of peripheral blood, taken before any cancer treatment. Source of these receptors: a woman aged 40 to 75 with stage I squamous cell lung carcinoma.

The V gene is TRBV18, the J gene TRBJ1-3; 7 bases fit TRBD1. The CDR3 length is 13 residues. In germline, CDR1 is KGHSH, CDR2 LQKENI. The trim removed 8 bases at V and 8 bases at J, leaving 9 bases unmatched. CDR3 loop: CASAHRGSDTIYF. The CDR3 region has the DNA TGTGCCAGCGCACACAGGGGTTCCGACACCATATATTTT.

J is TRBJ1-6 and V is TRBV19; D not certain. Trimming removed 7 bases from V and 7 bases from J, with 14 bases in between. The CDR3 has 14 amino acids. The germline CDR1 and CDR2 sequences are LNHDA and SQIVND (reference sequence). The CDR3 sequence is CASTPRTENSPLHF. The CDR3 nucleotides are TGTGCCAGTACCCCTCGGACCGAGAATTCACCCCTCCACTTT.

The chain couples TRBV5-6 to TRBJ1-1; tentatively, D is TRBD1 (6 bases). CDR3 length equals 13 residues. Trimming removed 4 bases at V and 5 bases at J, with 12 bases between. CDR1 and CDR2 (germline): SGHDT, YYEEEE. In DNA form, the CDR3 reads TGTGCCAGCAGCCCTAGTACAGGGACTGAAGCTTTCTTT. Protein sequence: CASSPSTGTEAFF.

The chain combines TRBV19 with TRBJ1-5; D is possibly TRBD1 (5 bases). Germline loops: CDR1 LNHDA, CDR2 SQIVND (reference sequence). The V end was cut by 3 bases, the J end by 2 bases, with 8 bases between. The CDR3 totals 14 residues. CDR3 nucleotides: TGTGCCAGTAGTATCGCGGGGGGCAATCAGCCCCAGCATTTT. The encoded protein is CASSIAGGNQPQHF. The whole variable domain, filled in from reference TRBV19 and TRBJ1-5, reads DGGITQSPKYLFRKEGQNVTLSCEQNLNHDAMYWYRQDPGQGLRLIYYSQIVNDFQKGDIAEGYSVSREKKESFPLTVTSAQKNPTAFYLCASSIAGGNQPQHFGDGTRLSIL.

The genes are TRBV19 and TRBJ2-7; 8 bases are a match to TRBD1. This CDR3 region has 15 residues. The J segment lost 5 bases and the V segment lost 3 bases, leaving 9 bases of the junction unmatched. Germline CDR1 is LNHDA and CDR2 is SQIVND (reference sequence). The CDR3, as DNA: TGTGCCAGTAGTATTTCCGGGACAGGCCGCCACGAGCAGTACTTC. The encoded protein is CASSISGTGRHEQYF.

The chain links TRBV30 to TRBJ1-5; D remains ambiguous. The germline V gene has CDR1 GTSNPN and CDR2 SVGIG (reference sequence). The germline V and J ends were trimmed by 1 base and 0 bases, with 13 bases remaining between them. The CDR3 loop spans 16 amino acids. Here the CDR3 reads CAWSDDPPYSNQPQHF. DNA for the CDR3: TGTGCCTGGAGTGACGACCCACCTTATAGCAATCAGCCCCAGCATTTT.

This chain uses TRBV7-8 with TRBJ1-2, with a weak D call TRBD1 (6 bases). The CDR3 contains 16 residues. V lost 6 bases and J lost 8, with 25 bases in between. Germline-derived CDR1 and CDR2 are SGHVS and FQNEAQ. The CDR3 sequence: CASRIGGGTQLEGYTF. CDR3 coding DNA: TGTGCCAGCAGAATAGGGGGAGGGACGCAGTTGGAGGGCTACACCTTC.

Here the CDR3 reads CATLVRGASYGYTF. CDR3 nucleotides: TGTGCAACACTGGTCAGGGGCGCGAGCTATGGCTACACCTTC. V and J are TRBV28 and TRBJ1-2; a weak D match, TRBD1 (6 bases). The CDR3 covers 14 residues. Germline assignment: CDR1 MDHEN and CDR2 SYDVKM.

The V gene is TRBV30, the J gene TRBJ1-6; D unclear. This CDR3 contains 14 residues. Germline V CDR1 and CDR2: GTSNPN, SVGIG (reference sequence). V lost 4 bases, J lost 9 bases, and 16 bases lay in between. The chain's CDR3 is CAWNLAAMRSPLHF. CDR3 DNA: TGTGCCTGGAACCTGGCAGCTATGCGTTCACCCCTCCACTTT. Variable domain in full (rest from reference TRBV30 and TRBJ1-6): SQTIHQWPATLVQPVGSPLSLECTVEGTSNPNLYWYRQAAGRGLQLLFYSVGIGQISSEVPQNLSASRPQDRQFILSSKKLLLSDSGFYLCAWNLAAMRSPLHFGNGTRLTVT.

The V call is TRBV10-3, the J call TRBJ2-3, with D maybe TRBD1 (6 bases). The length of the CDR3 is 16 residues. With 0 bases removed from V and 1 base from J, the gap between germline ends came to 11 bases. The V gene's germline CDR1 is ENHRY and CDR2 SYGVKD. CDR3 sequence: CAISESQGYRTDTQYF. The CDR3 region has the DNA TGTGCCATCAGTGAGTCCCAGGGGTACCGCACAGATACGCAGTATTTT.

This clone occurred a few times. This chain uses TRBV4-2 with TRBJ1-2; 8 bases map to TRBD1. Germline V gene data show CDR1 as LGHNA and CDR2 as YNFKEQ. Trimming at V came to 4 bases and at J to 7 bases, leaving 17 bases not matched to a gene. This CDR3 comprises 17 residues. CDR3 DNA: TGTGCCAGCAGCCCCGGAAGAGGGACAGGTCTTACCCTTGGCTACACCTTC. This sequence encodes CASSPGRGTGLTLGYTF.

The chain recombines TRBV5-3 with TRBJ1-5, with D possibly TRBD1 on 6 matching bases. Being an ORF, TRBV5-3 has a function that is uncertain. The CDR3 extends over 15 amino acids. V shed 10 bases and J shed 4 bases, with 21 bases lying between them. The CDR3 is CACHCVGHENQPQHF. CDR3 bases: TGTGCCTGCCACTGTGTGGGACACGAGAATCAGCCCCAGCATTTT.

The J gene is TRBJ1-2, the V gene TRBV30, with a weak D call TRBD1 (6 bases). This CDR3 region has 13 residues. Germline V gives CDR1 GTSNPN, CDR2 SVGIG (reference sequence). Trimming left V 8 bases short and J 3 bases short, with 16 bases between. The CDR3 nucleotides are TGTGCCCTCTCGGGGGGCGCGCACTATGGCTACACCTTC. Protein product: CALSGGAHYGYTF.

This sequence joins TRBV14 and TRBJ2-7, with D perhaps being TRBD1 or TRBD2 (5 bases each). This CDR3 is built from 13 residues. V was shortened by 4 bases and J by 6 bases, with 13 bases between the two germline ends. From germline, CDR1 is SGHDN and CDR2 FVKESK. CDR3 in DNA: TGTGCCAGCAGCCCGGGACCGTCGGCCGAGCAGTACTTC. Amino acid sequence: CASSPGPSAEQYF.

This chain links TRBV7-6 with TRBJ2-7; 9 bases match TRBD1. Germline CDR1 is SGHVS and CDR2 is FNYEAQ. V lost 2 bases, J lost 4 bases, and 6 bases stayed unmatched. This CDR3 spans 15 amino acids. The CDR3 spells CASSLRAGQGYEQYF. Written as DNA, the CDR3 is TGTGCCAGCAGCTTAAGGGCGGGACAGGGTTACGAGCAGTACTTC.

The V gene is TRBV11-2, the J gene TRBJ2-3; 13 bases are a match to TRBD2. This CDR3 is 18 amino acids long. V dropped 5 bases and J dropped 3; count of bases not matched to a gene: 11. Per the germline V gene, CDR1 is SGHAT and CDR2 is FQNNGV. The DNA for the CDR3 is TGTGCCAGCAGCCTGGGACTAGCGGGGCGACGGGGTACAGATACGCAGTATTTT. Amino acid sequence: CASSLGLAGRRGTDTQYF.

This chain uses TRBV4-1 with TRBJ1-2, with D maybe TRBD1 (6 bases). Germline V gene data show CDR1 as MGHRA and CDR2 as YSYEKL. The CDR3 is 15 residues long. V was shortened by 1 base and J by 6 bases, with 15 bases between the two germline ends. The DNA for the CDR3 is TGCGCCAGCAGCCAAGGGGGGGGGCGCGTTGATGGCTACACCTTC. Residues: CASSQGGGRVDGYTF.

J is TRBJ1-5 and V is TRBV19, with 9 bases fitting TRBD1. Looked up from germline, CDR1 is LNHDA and CDR2 is SQIVND (reference sequence). This CDR3 region has 17 residues. The trim removed 3 bases at V and 4 bases at J, leaving 10 bases unmatched. The CDR3 sequence: CASSMGRNRGRNQPQHF. The CDR3 DNA sequence: TGTGCCAGTAGTATGGGAAGGAACAGGGGGCGGAATCAGCCCCAGCATTTT.

This chain connects TRBV4-1 to TRBJ1-6; 9 positions match TRBD1. CDR1 is MGHRA, CDR2 YSYEKL, per germline. The trim removed 2 bases at V and 7 bases at J, leaving 6 bases unmatched. The CDR3 spans 16 residues. The CDR3 protein is CASSQTGGLVNSPLHF. CDR3 DNA sequence: TGCGCCAGCAGCCAAACAGGGGGCCTGGTGAATTCACCCCTCCACTTT.

This chain uses TRBV30 with TRBJ1-5, with D hard to call. Deletions cut 4 bases from V and 3 bases from J, with 16 bases between. The CDR3 runs 15 residues. Germline CDR1 and CDR2: GTSNPN and SVGIG (reference sequence). The CDR3 region has the DNA TGTGCCTGGAAAGACGTCGGCAGCTCCAATCAGCCCCAGCATTTT. This encodes CAWKDVGSSNQPQHF.

The V and J genes are TRBV9 and TRBJ2-6; D ambiguous. The CDR3 is 15 amino acids. The germline CDR1 and CDR2 sequences are SGDLS and YYNGEE. V lost 0 bases and J lost 9, with 13 bases in between. CDR3 DNA: TGTGCCAGCAGCGTAGGAGACCACCCGGGCAACGTCCTGACTTTC. Encoded protein: CASSVGDHPGNVLTF.

The chain joins TRBV21-1 to TRBJ1-5; the table assigns TRBD1, which was not confirmed against the DNA. TRBV21-1 is annotated as a pseudogene. The CDR3 is made up of 19 amino acids. CDR3 in DNA: TGTGCCAGCAGCAAAGGGTGTACAGATAAACATCTCAGGAATCAGCCCCAGCATTTT. This gives the protein CASSKGCTDKHLRNQPQHF.

The chain employs TRBV5-1 and TRBJ2-5; possible D gene TRBD2, 5 bases. Germline V CDR1 and CDR2: SGHRS, YFSETQ. Trimming took off 4 bases at V and 5 bases at J, with 9 bases between the two ends. CDR3 size: 12 residues. Here the CDR3 DNA reads TGCGCCAGCAGCCGAGAGCGGGAGACCCAGTACTTC. It translates to CASSRERETQYF.

V is TRBV7-3 and J is TRBJ2-3, with D uncertain. The CDR3 runs to 14 residues. Germline lookup yields CDR1 SGHTA and CDR2 FQGTGA. Trimming removed 3 bases from V and 5 bases from J, with 12 bases in between. The CDR3 loop reads CASSLSIAGDTQYF. The DNA for the CDR3 is TGTGCCAGCAGCTTGTCCATTGCAGGAGATACGCAGTATTTT. The full variable domain, rest sourced from reference TRBV7-3 and TRBJ2-3, is GAGVSQTPSNKVTEKGKYVELRCDPISGHTALYWYRQSLGQGPEFLIYFQGTGAADDSGLPNDRFFAVRPEGSVSTLKIQRTERGDSAVYLCASSLSIAGDTQYFGPGTRLTVL.

This chain links TRBV11-2 with TRBJ2-5; perhaps TRBD2 as D (6 bases). Trimming removed 5 bases at V and 5 bases at J, with 15 bases between. This CDR3 comprises 14 residues. In germline, CDR1 is SGHAT, CDR2 FQNNGV. CDR3 in amino acids: CASSRGDSVETQYF. As DNA, the CDR3 is TGTGCCAGCAGCCGCGGGGACTCCGTCGAGACCCAGTACTTC.

This clone was observed a handful of times. V usage is TRBV30 and J usage is TRBJ1-1; D call uncertain. This CDR3 has 13 residues. Trimming stripped 0 bases from V and 6 bases from J, with 11 bases between. CDR1 and CDR2 from the germline V gene are GTSNPN and SVGIG (reference sequence). This CDR3 reads CAWSVTSHPEAFF. CDR3 sequence (DNA): TGTGCCTGGAGTGTAACCAGTCACCCTGAAGCTTTCTTT.

Note on this clone: Other DNA sequences in this sample translate to the same CDR3. This sequence joins TRBV2 and TRBJ1-3; 8 nucleotides match TRBD1. V trimming: 5 bases; J trimming: 0 bases; junction bases outside the gene matches: 3. This CDR3 has 15 amino acids. CDR1 and CDR2 from the germline V gene are SNHLY and FYNNEI. CDR3 sequence (DNA): TGTGCCAGCAGTAGACAGGGGAGCTCTGGAAACACCATATATTTT. Its protein is CASSRQGSSGNTIYF. Together with reference TRBV2 and TRBJ1-3, the CDR3 gives the full variable domain: EPEVTQTPSHQVTQMGQEVILRCVPISNHLYFYWYRQILGQKVEFLVSFYNNEISEKSEIFDDQFSVERPDGSNFTLKIRSTKLEDSAMYFCASSRQGSSGNTIYFGEGSWLTVV.

The genes are TRBV6-5 and TRBJ2-3; unclear D gene. The CDR3 totals 12 residues. With 2 bases removed from V and 4 bases from J, the gap between germline ends came to 4 bases. Looked up from germline, CDR1 is MNHEY and CDR2 is SVGAGI. The CDR3 region has the DNA TGTGCCAGCAGTTACGGGTCAGATACGCAGTATTTT. As protein: CASSYGSDTQYF.